The sequence of this T cell receptor (beta chain) was determined in a study of blood T cell repertoires in COVID-19 (dated by TCRdb to the early 2020s). For the wider study: Samples from collaborators originated in the United States, Italy and Spain and spanned both the acute and convalescent phases of COVID-19. The material from the prospective study consisted of cDNA or gDNA derived from T cells, B-cell-depleted T cells, or PBMCs. The dataset comprised deeply sampled blood TCRbeta repertoires from subjects exposed to, actively infected with, or recovered from COVID-19. The repertoires were made available in a free public database intended to serve as a resource for research on the immune response to SARS-CoV-2. Samples came from the ongoing ImmuneRACE study (first 160 participants) plus 1,254 subjects from 6 global collaborators. Nearly every sample came with metadata listing a de-identified subject ID, COVID-19 status, age in years and sex. Where available, HLA class I and class II types were taken from metadata supplied by the sample provider and were not determined by assay-based typing.

Each collaborating institution followed its own protocols to collect whole blood in K2EDTA tubes. For TCRbeta analysis, collaborator samples were shipped as frozen whole blood, as isolated PBMCs, or as DNA extracted from either sample type. What the research found in general, with its limitations: The amount of clinical and demographic metadata varied by source and participant and was provided uncurated.

Sequences SGHAT (CDR1) and FQNNGV (CDR2) are obtained from the germline V gene. Reading from cysteine to phenylalanine, the CDR3 counts 14 amino acids. Here the CDR3 DNA is all that survives: 42 bases in frame from base 1. The V end loses 1 base and the J end loses 6 bases, and a stretch of 10 bases separates them. TCRbeta CDR3 regions were amplified from genomic DNA by means of the immunoSEQ Assay, a bias-controlled multiplex PCR. The study's own analysis went as follows. The number of nucleated cells in each sample was estimated from the amplification of reference gene primers within the assay. To quantify the absolute abundance of each unique TCRbeta CDR3 rearrangement, sequence reads were collapsed and filtered. For each sample, productive Simpson clonality was calculated by taking the square root of Simpson's diversity index across productive rearrangements. TCRdb holds this immuneACCESS table with in-frame rearrangements only. Some clones are missing; in checked studies, unresolved V genes explain under half, and the rest has no known cause. V and J calls and clone size follow that table, whereas D and trimming were derived from the DNA. In all, the sample holds 100,000 or so clones, and around 87% of those were seen once. The top ten hold nearly 20% of the sample.

As for this clone: Its antigen has not been determined. There are no base qualities to consult, and no much larger clone falls within one base.

Here the chain combines TRBV11-2 and TRBJ2-1; a tentative D call is TRBD2 (6 bases match). This receptor was identified in a human donor in a cohort sampled during active COVID-19. Sequenced: peripheral blood. CDR3 region: CASSLASGVNEQFF. The DNA sequence is given as TGTGCCAGCAGCTTAGCCTCGGGAGTCAATGAGCAGTTCTTC. The CDR3, completed at both ends by the reference TRBV11-2 and TRBJ2-1 genes, gives the full variable domain EAGVAQSPRYKIIEKRQSVAFWCNPISGHATLYWYQQILGQGPKLLIQFQNNGVVDDSQLPKDRFSAERLKGVDSTLKIQPAKLEDSAVYLCASSLASGVNEQFFGPGTRLTVL.